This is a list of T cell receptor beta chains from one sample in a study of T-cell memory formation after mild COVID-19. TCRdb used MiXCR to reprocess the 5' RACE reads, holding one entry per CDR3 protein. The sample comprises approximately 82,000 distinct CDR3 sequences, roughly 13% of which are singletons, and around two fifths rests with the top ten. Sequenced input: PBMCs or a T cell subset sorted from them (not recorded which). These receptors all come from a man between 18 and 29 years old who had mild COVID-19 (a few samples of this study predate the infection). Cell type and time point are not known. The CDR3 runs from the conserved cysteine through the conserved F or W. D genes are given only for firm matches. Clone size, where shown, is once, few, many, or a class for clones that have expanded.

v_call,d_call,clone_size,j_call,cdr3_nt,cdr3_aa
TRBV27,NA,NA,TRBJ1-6,TGTGCCAGCAGTTTAGGCCTCTCCCCACCCCTCCACTTT,CASSLGLSPPLHF
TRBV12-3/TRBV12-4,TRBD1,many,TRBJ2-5,TGTGCCAGCAGCCACACAGGGGGCGATTCCAAAGAGACCCAGTACTTC,CASSHTGGDSKETQYF
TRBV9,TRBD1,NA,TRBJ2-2,TGTGCCAGCAGCGTACGGGACAGGAACACCGGGGAGCTGTTTTTT,CASSVRDRNTGELFF
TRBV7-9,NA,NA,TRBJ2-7,TGTGCCAGCAGCTCGGGGAGGCTTCCCTACGAGCAGTACTTC,CASSSGRLPYEQYF
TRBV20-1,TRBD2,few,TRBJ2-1,TGCAGTGCCAGGAGTAGCGGGAGGGGTTGGAATGAGCAGTTCTTC,CSARSSGRGWNEQFF
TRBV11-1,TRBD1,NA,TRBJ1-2,TGTGCCAGCAGCTCCGACAGGGCTGGCTACACCTTC,CASSSDRAGYTF
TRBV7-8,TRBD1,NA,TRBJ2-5,TGTGCCAGCAGCTCTGGGGACAGGAAAGAGACCCAGTACTTC,CASSSGDRKETQYF
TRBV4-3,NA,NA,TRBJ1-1,TGCGCCAGCAGCCAAGTTATCCGACAGCCAAACACTGAAGCTTTCTTT,CASSQVIRQPNTEAFF
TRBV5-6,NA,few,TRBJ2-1,TGTGCCAGCAGCATATTTCAGGGAATCTACAATGAGCAGTTCTTC,CASSIFQGIYNEQFF
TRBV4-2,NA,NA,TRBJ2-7,TGTGCCAGCAGCCAAGGGCCCCAAGAGCAGTACTTC,CASSQGPQEQYF
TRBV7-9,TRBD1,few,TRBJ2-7,TGTGCCAGCAGCTTGGTCACAGGGGGGTACGAGCAGTACTTC,CASSLVTGGYEQYF
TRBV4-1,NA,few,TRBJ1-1,TGCGCCAGCAGCCAAGCCAGGGGGAACACTGAAGCTTTCTTT,CASSQARGNTEAFF
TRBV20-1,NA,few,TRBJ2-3,TGCAGTGCTTGGAGACGGGGAGAAAGCACAGATACGCAGTATTTT,CSAWRRGESTDTQYF
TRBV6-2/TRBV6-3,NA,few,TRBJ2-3,TGTGCCAGCAGCGGAGTTCCTGACAGCACAGATACGCAGTATTTT,CASSGVPDSTDTQYF
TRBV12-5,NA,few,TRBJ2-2,TGTGCTAGTGGTCCCCCTGCGGGGACCGGGGAGCTGTTTTTT,CASGPPAGTGELFF
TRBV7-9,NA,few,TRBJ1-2,TGTGCCAGCAGCCGGAACCTCCCCGGCTACACCTTC,CASSRNLPGYTF
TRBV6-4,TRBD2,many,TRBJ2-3,TGTGCCAGCAGTGAAGCGGGGGGCACAGATACGCAGTATTTT,CASSEAGGTDTQYF
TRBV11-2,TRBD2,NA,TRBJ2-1,TGTGCCAGCAGCTATATACTAGCGGGGCCTCGCGATGAGCAGTTCTTC,CASSYILAGPRDEQFF
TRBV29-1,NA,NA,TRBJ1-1,TGCAGCGTTGACAGGGGGAACACTGAAGCTTTCTTT,CSVDRGNTEAFF
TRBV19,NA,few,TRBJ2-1,TGTGCCAGTAGTTATGGGAGCTACAATGAGCAGTTCTTC,CASSYGSYNEQFF
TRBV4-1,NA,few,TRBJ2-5,TGCGCCAGCAGCCAAGCCGGGCTAATAGAGACCCAGTACTTC,CASSQAGLIETQYF
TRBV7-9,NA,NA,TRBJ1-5,TGTGCCAGCAGCTTAGCAATCAGAACGCCCCAGCATTTT,CASSLAIRTPQHF
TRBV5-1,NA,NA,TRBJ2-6,TGCGCCAGCAGCCCGGCATACTCTGGGGCCAACGTCCTGACTTTC,CASSPAYSGANVLTF
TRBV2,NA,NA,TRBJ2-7,TGTGCCAGCCAACAGGGAAGCGGCGACTACGAGCAGTACTTC,CASQQGSGDYEQYF
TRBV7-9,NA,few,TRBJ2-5,TGTGCCAGCAGCTCGTCTGCTGCGGGGAGCCGGGAGACCCAGTACTTC,CASSSSAAGSRETQYF
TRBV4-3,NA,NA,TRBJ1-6,TGCGCCAGCAGCCAAGAGGTCACGGGTTCACCCCTCCACTTT,CASSQEVTGSPLHF
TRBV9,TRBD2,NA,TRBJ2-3,TGTGCCAGCAGCGTAGAAGCGGGGGGGCCTTCAGATACGCAGTATTTT,CASSVEAGGPSDTQYF
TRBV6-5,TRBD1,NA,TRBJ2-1,TGTGCCAGCAGTTACCGGTGGACAGGGGTTGGGAATGAGCAGTTCTTC,CASSYRWTGVGNEQFF
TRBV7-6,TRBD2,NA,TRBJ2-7,TGTGCCAGCAGCTTAGCGGTCGGGGCTAGCGGGGGCATCTACGAGCAGTACTTC,CASSLAVGASGGIYEQYF
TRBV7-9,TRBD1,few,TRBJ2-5,TGTGCCAGCAGCTCGGGACAGAAAGAGACCCAGTACTTC,CASSSGQKETQYF
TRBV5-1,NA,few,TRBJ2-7,TGCGCCAGCAGTCCGGGACAAAGATGGTACGAGCAGTACTTC,CASSPGQRWYEQYF